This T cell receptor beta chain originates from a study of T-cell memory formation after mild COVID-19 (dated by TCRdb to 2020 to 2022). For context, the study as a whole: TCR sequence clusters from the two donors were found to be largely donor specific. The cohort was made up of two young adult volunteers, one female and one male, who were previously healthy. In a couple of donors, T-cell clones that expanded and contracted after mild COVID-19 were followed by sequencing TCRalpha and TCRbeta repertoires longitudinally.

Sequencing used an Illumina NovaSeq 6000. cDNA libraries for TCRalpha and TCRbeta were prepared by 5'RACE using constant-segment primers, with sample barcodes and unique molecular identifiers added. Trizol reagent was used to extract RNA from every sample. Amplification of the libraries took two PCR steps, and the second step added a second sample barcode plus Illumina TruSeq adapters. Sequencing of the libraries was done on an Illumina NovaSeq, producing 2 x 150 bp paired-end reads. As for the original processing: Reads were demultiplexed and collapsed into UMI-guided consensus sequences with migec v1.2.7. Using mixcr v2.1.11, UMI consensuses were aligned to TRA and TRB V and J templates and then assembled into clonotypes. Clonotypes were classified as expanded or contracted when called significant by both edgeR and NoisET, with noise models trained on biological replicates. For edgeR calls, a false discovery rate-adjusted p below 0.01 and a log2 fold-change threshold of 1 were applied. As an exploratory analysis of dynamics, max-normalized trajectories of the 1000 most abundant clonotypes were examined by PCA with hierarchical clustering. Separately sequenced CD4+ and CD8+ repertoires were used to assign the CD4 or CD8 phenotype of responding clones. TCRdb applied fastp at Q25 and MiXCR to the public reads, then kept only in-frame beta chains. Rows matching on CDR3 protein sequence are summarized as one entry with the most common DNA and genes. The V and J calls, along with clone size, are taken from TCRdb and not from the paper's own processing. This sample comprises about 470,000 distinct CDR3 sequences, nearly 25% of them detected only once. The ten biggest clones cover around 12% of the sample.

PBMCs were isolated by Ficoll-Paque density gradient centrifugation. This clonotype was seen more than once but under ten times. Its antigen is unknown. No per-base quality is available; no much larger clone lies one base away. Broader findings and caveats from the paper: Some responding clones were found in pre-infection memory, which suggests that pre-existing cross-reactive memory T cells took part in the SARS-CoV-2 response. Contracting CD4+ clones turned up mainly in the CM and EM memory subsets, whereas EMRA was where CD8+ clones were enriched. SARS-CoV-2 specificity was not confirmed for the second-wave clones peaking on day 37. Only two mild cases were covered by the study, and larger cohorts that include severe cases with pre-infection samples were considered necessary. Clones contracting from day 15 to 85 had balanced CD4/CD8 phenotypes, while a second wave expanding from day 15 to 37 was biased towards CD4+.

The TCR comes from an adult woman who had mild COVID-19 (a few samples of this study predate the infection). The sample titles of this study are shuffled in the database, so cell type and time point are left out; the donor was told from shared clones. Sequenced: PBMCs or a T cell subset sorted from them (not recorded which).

The CDR3 corresponds to CASSSPGTDSYEQYF. The nucleotide sequence is TGTGCCAGCAGCTCCCCTGGGACAGACTCCTACGAGCAGTACTTC. The sequence links TRBV7-9 to TRBJ2-7; the junction holds 7 bases that match TRBD1. The germline V gene encodes CDR1 SEHNR and CDR2 FQNEAQ (reference sequence). Clipping removes 4 bases from V and 0 bases from J, with 6 as the unmatched junction base count. From the cysteine through the phenylalanine, the CDR3 covers 15 amino acids. This entry keeps only the CDR3 DNA: 45 bases, framed from base 1.